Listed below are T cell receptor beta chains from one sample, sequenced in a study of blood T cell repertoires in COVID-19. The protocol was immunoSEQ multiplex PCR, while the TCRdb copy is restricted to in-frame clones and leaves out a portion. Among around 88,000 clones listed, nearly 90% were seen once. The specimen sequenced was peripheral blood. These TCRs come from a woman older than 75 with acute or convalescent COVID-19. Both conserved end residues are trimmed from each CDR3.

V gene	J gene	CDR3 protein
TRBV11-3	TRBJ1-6	ASSLSGESPLH
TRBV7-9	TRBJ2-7	ASSVTGGFYEQY
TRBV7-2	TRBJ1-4	ASSPGDRVGEKLF
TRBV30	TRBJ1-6	AWSDSFNSPLH
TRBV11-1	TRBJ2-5	ASSLEGVALKETQY
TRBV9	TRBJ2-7	ASSVSGSGVSYEQY
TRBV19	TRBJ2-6	ASSIGREGFSGANVLT
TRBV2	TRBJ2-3	ASLRDRGSTDTQY
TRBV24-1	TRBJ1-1	ATSGQGQPNTEAF
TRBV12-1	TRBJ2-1	ASSHCDREPYNEQF
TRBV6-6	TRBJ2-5	ASSSFETQY
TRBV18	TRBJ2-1	ASSPLPGNEQF
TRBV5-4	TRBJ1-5	ASSSGGGGQGGNQPQH
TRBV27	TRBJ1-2	ATGTDYGYT
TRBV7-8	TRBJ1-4	ASSLVGQGVNNEKLF
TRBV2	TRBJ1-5	ASRLPGGLDQPQH
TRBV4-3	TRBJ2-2	ASSQATGTGGELF
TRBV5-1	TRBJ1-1	ASSSLGLMNTEAF
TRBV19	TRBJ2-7	ASSRDRVYEQY
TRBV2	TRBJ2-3	ASSALLAGDDTQY
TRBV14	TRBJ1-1	ASSHLTGSDTEAF
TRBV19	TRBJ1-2	ASSMTGQASGTGYT
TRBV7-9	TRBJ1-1	ASSLWPGTGRIEAF
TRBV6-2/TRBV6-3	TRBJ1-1	ASSYFFGNTEAF
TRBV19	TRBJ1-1	ASSIWRMNTEAF
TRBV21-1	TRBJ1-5	ASSSQDRRGNQPQH
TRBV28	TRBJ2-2	ATKGLAGPGELF
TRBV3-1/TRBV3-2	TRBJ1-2	ASSWGQRFYGYT